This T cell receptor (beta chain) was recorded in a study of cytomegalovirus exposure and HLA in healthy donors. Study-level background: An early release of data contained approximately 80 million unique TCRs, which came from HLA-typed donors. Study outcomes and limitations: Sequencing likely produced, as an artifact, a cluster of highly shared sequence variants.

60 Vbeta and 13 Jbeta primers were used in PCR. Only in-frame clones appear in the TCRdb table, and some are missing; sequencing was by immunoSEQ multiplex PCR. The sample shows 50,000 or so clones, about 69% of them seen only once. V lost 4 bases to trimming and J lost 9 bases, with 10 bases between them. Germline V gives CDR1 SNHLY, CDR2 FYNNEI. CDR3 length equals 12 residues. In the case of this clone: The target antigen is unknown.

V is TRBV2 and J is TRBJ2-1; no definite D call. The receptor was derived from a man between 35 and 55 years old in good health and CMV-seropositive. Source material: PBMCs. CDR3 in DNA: TGTGCCAGCAGTGGCCCCCCCAGTGAGCAGTTCTTC. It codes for CASSGPPSEQFF.